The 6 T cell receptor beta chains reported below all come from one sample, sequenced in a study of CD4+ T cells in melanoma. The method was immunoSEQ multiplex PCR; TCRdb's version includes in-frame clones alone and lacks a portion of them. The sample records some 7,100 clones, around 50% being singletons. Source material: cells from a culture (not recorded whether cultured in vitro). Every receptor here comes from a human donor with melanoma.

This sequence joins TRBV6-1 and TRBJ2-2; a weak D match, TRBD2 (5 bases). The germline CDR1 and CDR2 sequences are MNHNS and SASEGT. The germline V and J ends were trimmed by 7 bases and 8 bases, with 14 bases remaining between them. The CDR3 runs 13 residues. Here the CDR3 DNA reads TGTGCCAGCACCCAGAGGGTAGAAGGGGAGCTGTTTTTT. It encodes CASTQRVEGELFF.

Here the CDR3 reads CASSKTSGGSTDTQYF. The CDR3 DNA reads as TGTGCCAGCAGCAAGACTAGCGGGGGTAGCACAGATACGCAGTATTTT. The rearrangement joins TRBV5-4 to TRBJ2-3; TRBD2 matches at 12 bases. Germline CDR1 is SGHNT and CDR2 is YYREEE (reference sequence). J gave up 0 bases and V 4 bases, and 3 bases lay outside the gene matches. The CDR3 contains 16 residues.

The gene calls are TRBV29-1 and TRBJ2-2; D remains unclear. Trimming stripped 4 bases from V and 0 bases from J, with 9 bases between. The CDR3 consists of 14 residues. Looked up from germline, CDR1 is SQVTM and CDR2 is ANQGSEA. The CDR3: CSVGQNANTGELFF. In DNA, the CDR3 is TGCAGCGTTGGTCAAAACGCGAACACCGGGGAGCTGTTTTTT.

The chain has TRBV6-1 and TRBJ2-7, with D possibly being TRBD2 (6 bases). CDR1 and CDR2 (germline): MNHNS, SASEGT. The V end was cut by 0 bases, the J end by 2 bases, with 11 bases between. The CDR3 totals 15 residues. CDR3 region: CASSEASGRAYEQYF. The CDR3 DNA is TGTGCCAGCAGTGAAGCATCCGGGAGAGCCTACGAGCAGTACTTC.

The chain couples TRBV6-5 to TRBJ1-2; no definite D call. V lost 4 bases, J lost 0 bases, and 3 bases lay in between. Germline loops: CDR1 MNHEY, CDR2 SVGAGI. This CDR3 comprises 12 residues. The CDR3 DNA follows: TGTGCCAGCAGTTCAACTAACTATGGCTACACCTTC. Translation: CASSSTNYGYTF.

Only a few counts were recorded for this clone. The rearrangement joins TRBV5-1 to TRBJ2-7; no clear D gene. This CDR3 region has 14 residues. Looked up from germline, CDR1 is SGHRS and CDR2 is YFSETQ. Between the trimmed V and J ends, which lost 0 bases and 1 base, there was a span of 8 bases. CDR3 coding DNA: TGCGCCAGCAGCTTGGTTGCAGCTTCCTACGAGCAGTACTTC. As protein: CASSLVAASYEQYF.